The sequence of this TCR beta chain was determined in a study of CD8+ T cells in alopecia areata. Sequencing relied on a cDNA template that was reverse transcribed from extracted RNA. The repertoire was sequenced with immunoSEQ multiplex PCR; TCRdb's copy has only in-frame clones and lacks some. The sample has just over 150,000 clones; just over 65% are singletons. Treatment of the sample: oral pan-JAK inhibitor, 5-10 mg twice daily. Notes on the study in general: Scalp clonality and expanded CD8+ clones among the top 100 were significantly decreased by tofacitinib.

This clone was detected a few times. Its antigen is unidentified. This CDR3 spans 15 amino acids. The J segment lost 4 bases and the V segment lost 0 bases, leaving 8 bases of the junction unmatched. The germline V gene has CDR1 GTSNPN and CDR2 SVGIG (reference sequence). The receptor was isolated from a human donor with alopecia areata. Here the sequenced sample was CD4+ T cells sorted from blood, taken at week 4, from a patient treated with tofacitinib. V is TRBV30 and J is TRBJ1-2, with TRBD1 identical over 7 bases. CDR3 in amino acids: CAWSVYRGQIYGYTF. The DNA of the CDR3 is TGTGCCTGGAGTGTATATCGGGGACAGATCTATGGCTACACCTTC.